The 28 T cell receptor beta chains listed next were all sequenced from one sample in a study of blood T cell repertoires in COVID-19. Only in-frame clones appear in the TCRdb table, and some are missing; sequencing was by immunoSEQ multiplex PCR. The sample lists about 70,000 clones, around 77% occurring once. Sequencing used peripheral blood. All receptors come from a human donor in a cohort sampled during active COVID-19.

This chain connects TRBV5-1 to TRBJ2-2, with D possibly being TRBD1 (5 bases). From germline, CDR1 is SGHRS and CDR2 YFSETQ. V lost 0 bases and J lost 6, with 12 bases in between. This CDR3 has 15 residues. The CDR3 loop is CASSLAQGWAGELFF. CDR3 nucleotides: TGCGCCAGCAGCTTGGCCCAGGGTTGGGCCGGGGAGCTGTTTTTT.

By frequency in the sample, this clone is medium-sized. The chain combines TRBV2 with TRBJ1-5; 7 nucleotides agree with TRBD1. Unmatched junction bases numbered 11, after V lost 8 bases and J lost 7 bases. The length of the CDR3 is 14 residues. The germline CDR1 and CDR2 sequences are SNHLY and FYNNEI. CDR3 DNA sequence: TGTGCCAGCCGGGATGAACAGGGGCCCCAGCCCCAGCATTTT. Translation: CASRDEQGPQPQHF.

The CDR3 nucleotides are TGCGCCAGCAGCTTGGAGGGACAGGGCTACGAGCAGTACTTC. It translates to CASSLEGQGYEQYF. The rearrangement links TRBV5-1 to TRBJ2-7, with 9 bases matching TRBD1. This CDR3 region has 14 residues. Germline-derived CDR1 and CDR2 are SGHRS and YFSETQ. After removal of 0 bases from V and 3 bases from J, the junction contained 1 base not matched to a gene.

This clone has ten or more counts. The chain couples TRBV29-1 to TRBJ1-1; TRBD1 matches at 8 bases. Germline assignment: CDR1 SQVTM and CDR2 ANQGSEA. V was clipped by 4 bases and J by 3 bases; unmatched bases: 1. The CDR3 sequence is 12 residues long. The CDR3, as DNA: TGCAGCGTTGGACAGGGGCACACTGAAGCTTTCTTT. Translated: CSVGQGHTEAFF.

This chain joins TRBV11-2 and TRBJ2-5; the match to TRBD2 covers 8 bases. The CDR3 sequence is 14 residues long. Per the germline V gene, CDR1 is SGHAT and CDR2 is FQNNGV. V lost 5 bases, J lost 4 bases, and 6 bases stayed unmatched. The CDR3 sequence is CASSPYAGGETQYF. In nucleotides, the CDR3 is TGTGCCAGCAGCCCTTACGCGGGGGGAGAGACCCAGTACTTC.

V and J are TRBV7-7 and TRBJ2-1, with 7 bases fitting TRBD1. The V segment lost 1 base and the J segment 4 bases; nucleotides outside the gene matches: 4. The CDR3 is 15 amino acids. Germline V gene data show CDR1 as SSHAT and CDR2 as FNYEAQ (reference sequence). The CDR3 nucleotides read TGTGCCAGCAGCTTAGTCCCAGGGGGTTACAATGAGCAGTTCTTC. It codes for CASSLVPGGYNEQFF. The variable domain in full, completed from reference TRBV7-7 and TRBJ2-1, reads GAGVSQSPRYKVTKRGQDVTLRCDPISSHATLYWYQQALGQGPEFLTYFNYEAQPDKSGLPSDRFSAERPEGSISTLTIQRTEQRDSAMYRCASSLVPGGYNEQFFGPGTRLTVL.

The rearrangement links TRBV2 to TRBJ1-2; D is uncertain. Germline assignment: CDR1 SNHLY and CDR2 FYNNEI. CDR3 length: 14 amino acids. Trimming took 6 bases from V and 3 from J, leaving 14 bases between them. CDR3 DNA sequence: TGTGCCAGCAGCGTTATGTCGCGCGACTATGGCTACACCTTC. It is translated as CASSVMSRDYGYTF.

This clone is a singleton in its sample. This chain connects TRBV30 to TRBJ2-7; tentative D call: TRBD2 (5 bases). CDR1 GTSNPN and CDR2 SVGIG come from the germline V gene (reference sequence). This CDR3 region has 14 residues. V was pared by 0 bases and J by 0 bases, with 9 bases between. This chain's CDR3 is CAWSVGGSSYEQYF. CDR3 coding DNA: TGTGCCTGGAGTGTAGGTGGGAGCTCCTACGAGCAGTACTTC.

This clone occurred a few times. The V and J genes are TRBV7-9 and TRBJ1-6; no firm D call. Per the germline V gene, CDR1 is SEHNR and CDR2 is FQNEAQ (reference sequence). CDR3 size: 12 residues. Trimming cost V 0 bases and J 10 bases, with 4 bases left between them. As DNA, the CDR3 is TGTGCCAGCAGCTTAGCGGAGTCACCCCTCCACTTT. This encodes CASSLAESPLHF. The whole variable domain, remainder taken from reference TRBV7-9 and TRBJ1-6, is DTGVSQNPRHKITKRGQNVTFRCDPISEHNRLYWYRQTLGQGPEFLTYFQNEAQLEKSRLLSDRFSAERPKGSFSTLEIQRTEQGDSAMYLCASSLAESPLHFGNGTRLTVT.

The chain carries TRBV19 and TRBJ1-1; 7 bases align to TRBD1. The CDR3 runs to 14 residues. Per the germline V gene, CDR1 is LNHDA and CDR2 is SQIVND (reference sequence). The V segment lost 8 bases and the J segment 2 bases; nucleotides outside the gene matches: 8. CDR3 loop: CASARDSKNTEAFF. The CDR3 coding sequence is TGTGCCAGTGCCCGGGACAGCAAAAACACTGAAGCTTTCTTT.

The chain has TRBV6-5 and TRBJ2-3; TRBD1 matches 9 bases. Germline CDR1 is MNHEY and CDR2 is SVGAGI. This CDR3 has 14 residues. Trimming removed 6 bases from V and 4 bases from J; junction bases left unmatched: 5. This CDR3 is CASSHRQGADTQYF. CDR3 coding DNA: TGTGCCAGCAGCCACAGACAGGGGGCAGATACGCAGTATTTT.

This CDR3 reads CASSSLVTTEAFF. The DNA of the CDR3 is TGTGCCAGCAGCTCACTGGTCACCACTGAAGCTTTCTTT. V and J are TRBV5-5 and TRBJ1-1; no clear D. Germline-derived CDR1 and CDR2 are SGHKS and YYEKEE (reference sequence). The CDR3 has 13 amino acids. The germline V and J ends were trimmed by 3 bases and 4 bases, with 10 bases remaining between them.

The V call is TRBV28, the J call TRBJ2-7; a weak D match, TRBD2 (5 bases). The CDR3 loop spans 14 amino acids. CDR1 and CDR2 from the germline V gene are MDHEN and SYDVKM. With 5 bases removed from V and 0 bases from J, the gap between germline ends came to 11 bases. The CDR3 DNA follows: TGTGCCAGCAGTAAACCGGGGAGCTCCTACGAGCAGTACTTC. Its translation: CASSKPGSSYEQYF.

The chain couples TRBV6-2 or TRBV6-3 to TRBJ1-2; D not resolved. The length of the CDR3 is 12 residues. Trimming removed 3 bases at V and 8 bases at J, with 10 bases between. Germline CDR1 MNHEY, CDR2 SVGEGT. The CDR3 DNA follows: TGTGCCAGCAGTTATGTGGCAGCGGGCTACACCTTC. Residues: CASSYVAAGYTF.

In its sample, this clone was seen once. V gene TRBV6-6 combines with J gene TRBJ1-6; D remains ambiguous. Trimming took off 8 bases at V and 7 bases at J, with 9 bases between the two ends. This CDR3 comprises 12 residues. The germline V gene has CDR1 MNHNY and CDR2 SVGAGI (reference sequence). The DNA for the CDR3 is TGTGCCAGCGGAGGAACGAATTCACCCCTCCACTTT. Translation: CASGGTNSPLHF.

The rearrangement links TRBV10-2 to TRBJ1-3; TRBD1 is a possible D gene (5 bases). Trimming pared 5 bases from V and 0 bases from J, leaving 14 bases between. This CDR3 has 16 residues. CDR1 is WSHSY, CDR2 SAAADI, per germline. The CDR3 sequence: CASSPAQALSGNTIYF. The CDR3 DNA follows: TGCGCCAGCAGTCCTGCACAGGCCCTCTCTGGAAACACCATATATTTT.

The chain links TRBV19 to TRBJ2-5; a possible D gene is TRBD1 (5 bases). V lost 3 bases and J lost 3, with 14 bases in between. The CDR3 has 15 residues. The germline V gene has CDR1 LNHDA and CDR2 SQIVND (reference sequence). This chain's CDR3 is CASSMSWVREETQYF. DNA for the CDR3: TGTGCCAGTAGTATGAGTTGGGTCAGGGAAGAGACCCAGTACTTC.

The chain employs TRBV6-5 and TRBJ2-1; the match to TRBD2 covers 11 bases. Germline V lookup: CDR1 MNHEY, CDR2 SVGAGI. The length of the CDR3 is 15 residues. Trimming at V came to 6 bases and at J to 2 bases, leaving 3 bases not matched to a gene. CDR3 residues: CASRVAGGPYNEQFF. The DNA for the CDR3 is TGTGCCAGCAGGGTAGCGGGGGGGCCCTACAATGAGCAGTTCTTC.

This chain links TRBV7-9 with TRBJ2-5; TRBD2 matches 7 bases. The CDR3 is 15 amino acids. The germline V gene has CDR1 SEHNR and CDR2 FQNEAQ (reference sequence). After removal of 0 bases from V and 2 bases from J, the junction contained 3 bases not matched to a gene. The CDR3 coding sequence is TGTGCCAGCAGCTTAGCGGGGGGGTTTCAAGAGACCCAGTACTTC. Translating gives CASSLAGGFQETQYF.

The chain recombines TRBV6-6 with TRBJ1-2; D is undetermined. CDR1 and CDR2 (germline): MNHNY, SVGAGI (reference sequence). V lost 6 bases to trimming and J lost 6 bases, with 20 bases between them. The CDR3 length is 15 residues. Here the CDR3 DNA reads TGTGCCAGCAGGTCTGTCGGCGGGGAGAAGAATGGCTACACCTTC. Protein: CASRSVGGEKNGYTF.

This clone occurred once. The rearrangement uses TRBV7-6 and TRBJ1-6; perhaps TRBD1 as D (5 bases). This CDR3 spans 15 amino acids. CDR1 is SGHVS and CDR2 is FNYEAQ in the germline V gene. V lost 5 bases and J lost 0, with 8 bases in between. The CDR3 here is CASSRQSSYNSPLHF. The CDR3 DNA reads as TGTGCCAGCAGCCGACAGTCCTCCTATAATTCACCCCTCCACTTT.

The chain uses TRBV18 and TRBJ1-1; possible D gene TRBD1, 5 bases. This CDR3 has 18 amino acids. Trimming took off 0 bases at V and 2 bases at J, with 19 bases between the two ends. The germline CDR1 and CDR2 sequences are KGHSH and LQKENI. Here the CDR3 DNA reads TGTGCCAGCTCACCACCGGAGCGCTTGGGGAGGGGAAACACTGAAGCTTTCTTT. Protein: CASSPPERLGRGNTEAFF.

The rearrangement joins TRBV2 to TRBJ2-7; D unresolved. The CDR3 loop spans 14 amino acids. The ends were cut back, 3 bases at V and 2 bases at J, with 11 bases in the middle. CDR1 and CDR2 from the germline V gene are SNHLY and FYNNEI. CDR3 sequence: CASSDWAPTYEQYF. The DNA for the CDR3 is TGTGCCAGCAGTGATTGGGCCCCTACCTACGAGCAGTACTTC.

This clone was seen many times. This sequence joins TRBV2 and TRBJ2-2; D gene uncertain. V was trimmed by 4 bases and J by 5 bases, leaving 8 bases between them. The CDR3 consists of 13 residues. CDR1 and CDR2 (germline): SNHLY, FYNNEI. CDR3 DNA: TGTGCCAGCAGTGCTATTTGGACCGGGGAGCTGTTTTTT. It specifies CASSAIWTGELFF.

The chain is built from TRBV21-1 and TRBJ2-7; TRBD1 is the table's D call and was not checked against the DNA. TRBV21-1 represents a pseudogene. The CDR3 is made up of 16 amino acids. CDR3 protein: CASSILRARGSYEQYF. The CDR3, as DNA: TGTGCCAGCAGCATATTGAGGGCCAGGGGCTCCTACGAGCAGTACTTC.

This chain connects TRBV18 to TRBJ2-7; TRBD2 matches 7 bases. The ends lost 5 bases at V and 7 bases at J; junction bases unmatched: 17. This CDR3 has 16 amino acids. Germline CDR1 is KGHSH and CDR2 is LQKENI. CDR3 residues: CASSAILTSTPGEQYF. In nucleotides, the CDR3 is TGTGCCAGCTCAGCTATACTGACTAGCACCCCTGGAGAGCAGTACTTC.

This clone was seen only a few times. The V and J genes are TRBV6-5 and TRBJ1-6; TRBD1 is a possible D gene (6 bases). Germline lookup yields CDR1 MNHEY and CDR2 SVGAGI. V dropped 6 bases and J dropped 2 bases, with 8 bases sitting between them. This CDR3 has 14 amino acids. The CDR3 DNA reads TGTGCCAGCAGGGGACACCCCTATAATTCACCCCTCCACTTT. It codes for CASRGHPYNSPLHF.

This clone was found once. The chain links TRBV30 to TRBJ1-1, with D unresolved. V was clipped by 0 bases and J by 11 bases, with 10 bases between them. This CDR3 comprises 11 residues. CDR1 is GTSNPN, CDR2 SVGIG, per germline (reference sequence). The CDR3 is CAWSVGVSAFF. In DNA form, the CDR3 reads TGTGCCTGGAGTGTCGGGGTATCGGCTTTCTTT.